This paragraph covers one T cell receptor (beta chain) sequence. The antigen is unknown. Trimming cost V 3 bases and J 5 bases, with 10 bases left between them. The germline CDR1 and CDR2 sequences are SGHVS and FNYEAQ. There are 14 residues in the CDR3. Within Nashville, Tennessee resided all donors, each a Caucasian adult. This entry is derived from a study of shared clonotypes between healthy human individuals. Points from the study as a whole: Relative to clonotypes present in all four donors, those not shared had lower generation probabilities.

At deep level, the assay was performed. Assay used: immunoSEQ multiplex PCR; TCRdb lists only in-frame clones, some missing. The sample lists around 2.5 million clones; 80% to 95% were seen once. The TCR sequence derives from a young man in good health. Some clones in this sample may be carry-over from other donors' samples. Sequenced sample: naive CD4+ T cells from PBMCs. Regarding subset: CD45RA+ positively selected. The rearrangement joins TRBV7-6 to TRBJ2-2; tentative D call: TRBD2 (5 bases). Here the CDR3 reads CASSFYGGTGELFF. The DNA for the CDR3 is TGTGCCAGCAGCTTTTACGGAGGTACCGGGGAGCTGTTTTTT.